This T cell receptor (beta chain) was recovered during a study of cytomegalovirus exposure and HLA in healthy donors. The study's findings and limits: The authors enumerated some 170 TCR beta chains as linked to cytomegalovirus. Clonal expansion, a later analysis showed, was greater in HLA-associated TCR beta chains than in equally common others.

CDR1 and CDR2 (germline): WNHNN, SYGVQD (reference sequence). V was trimmed by 5 bases and J by 2 bases, leaving 13 bases between them. The CDR3 sequence is 14 residues long. The PCR contained 60 Vbeta and 13 Jbeta primers. Method: immunoSEQ multiplex PCR; TCRdb's copy keeps in-frame clones and lacks some. The sample includes under 200,000 clones, 79% of them seen just once. As for this clone: The antigen remains unidentified.

This clonotype originated in a woman between 40 and 55 years old in good health and CMV-seronegative. This chain links TRBV10-1 with TRBJ2-7, with D perhaps TRBD1 (6 bases). The sample consisted of PBMCs. The CDR3 coding sequence is TGCGCCAGCAGTTTAGACAGGCCCACCTACGAGCAGTACTTC. Its translation: CASSLDRPTYEQYF.